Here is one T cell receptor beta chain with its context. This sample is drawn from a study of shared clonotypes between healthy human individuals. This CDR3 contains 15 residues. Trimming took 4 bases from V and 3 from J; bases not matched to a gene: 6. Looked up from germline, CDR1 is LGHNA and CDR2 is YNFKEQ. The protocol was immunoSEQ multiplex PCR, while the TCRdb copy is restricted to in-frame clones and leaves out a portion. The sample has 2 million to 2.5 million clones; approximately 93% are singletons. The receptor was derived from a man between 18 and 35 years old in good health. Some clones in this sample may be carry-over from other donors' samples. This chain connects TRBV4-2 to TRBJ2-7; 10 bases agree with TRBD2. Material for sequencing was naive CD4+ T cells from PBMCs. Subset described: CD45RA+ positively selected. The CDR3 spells CASSPTSGVNYEQYF. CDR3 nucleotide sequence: TGTGCCAGCAGCCCTACTAGCGGGGTAAACTACGAGCAGTACTTC.